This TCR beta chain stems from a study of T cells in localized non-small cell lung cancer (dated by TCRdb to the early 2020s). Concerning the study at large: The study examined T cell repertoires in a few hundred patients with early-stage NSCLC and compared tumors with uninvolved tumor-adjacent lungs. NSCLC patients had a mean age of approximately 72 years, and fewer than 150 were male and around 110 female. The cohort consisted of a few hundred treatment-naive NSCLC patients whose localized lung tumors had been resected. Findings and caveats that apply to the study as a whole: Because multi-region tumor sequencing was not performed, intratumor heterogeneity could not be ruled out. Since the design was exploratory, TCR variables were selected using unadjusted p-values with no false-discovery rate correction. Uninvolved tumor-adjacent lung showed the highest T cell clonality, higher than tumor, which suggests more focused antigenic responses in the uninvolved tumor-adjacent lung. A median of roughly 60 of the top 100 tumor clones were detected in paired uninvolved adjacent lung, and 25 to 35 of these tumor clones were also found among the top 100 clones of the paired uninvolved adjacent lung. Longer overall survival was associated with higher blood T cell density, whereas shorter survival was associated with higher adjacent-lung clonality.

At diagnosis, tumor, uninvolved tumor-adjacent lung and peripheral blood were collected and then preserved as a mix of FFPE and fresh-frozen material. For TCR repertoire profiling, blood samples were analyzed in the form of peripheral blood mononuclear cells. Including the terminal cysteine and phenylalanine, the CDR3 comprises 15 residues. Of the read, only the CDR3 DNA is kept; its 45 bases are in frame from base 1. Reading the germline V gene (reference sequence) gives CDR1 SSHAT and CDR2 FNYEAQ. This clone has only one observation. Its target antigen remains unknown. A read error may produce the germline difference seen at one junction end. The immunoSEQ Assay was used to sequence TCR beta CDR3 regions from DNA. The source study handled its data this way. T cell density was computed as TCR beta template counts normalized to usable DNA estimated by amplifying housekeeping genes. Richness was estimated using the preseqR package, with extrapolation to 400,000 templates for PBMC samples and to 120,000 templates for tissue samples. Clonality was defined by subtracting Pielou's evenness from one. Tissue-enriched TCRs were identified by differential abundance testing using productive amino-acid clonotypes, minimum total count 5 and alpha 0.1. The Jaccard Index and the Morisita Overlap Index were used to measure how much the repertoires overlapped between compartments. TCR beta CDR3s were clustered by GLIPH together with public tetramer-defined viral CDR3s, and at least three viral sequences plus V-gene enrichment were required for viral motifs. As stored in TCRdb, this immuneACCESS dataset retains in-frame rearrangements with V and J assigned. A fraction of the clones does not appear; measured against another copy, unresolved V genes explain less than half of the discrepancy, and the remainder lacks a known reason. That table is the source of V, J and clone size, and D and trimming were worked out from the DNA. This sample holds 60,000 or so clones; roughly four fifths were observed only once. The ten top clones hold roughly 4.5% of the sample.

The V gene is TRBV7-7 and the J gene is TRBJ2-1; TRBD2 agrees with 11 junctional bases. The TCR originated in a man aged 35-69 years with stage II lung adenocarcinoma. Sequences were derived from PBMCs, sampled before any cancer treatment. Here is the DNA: TGTGCTAGCAGCCCACTAGCGGGAGCAGGCAATGAGCAGTTCTTC. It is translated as CASSPLAGAGNEQFF.